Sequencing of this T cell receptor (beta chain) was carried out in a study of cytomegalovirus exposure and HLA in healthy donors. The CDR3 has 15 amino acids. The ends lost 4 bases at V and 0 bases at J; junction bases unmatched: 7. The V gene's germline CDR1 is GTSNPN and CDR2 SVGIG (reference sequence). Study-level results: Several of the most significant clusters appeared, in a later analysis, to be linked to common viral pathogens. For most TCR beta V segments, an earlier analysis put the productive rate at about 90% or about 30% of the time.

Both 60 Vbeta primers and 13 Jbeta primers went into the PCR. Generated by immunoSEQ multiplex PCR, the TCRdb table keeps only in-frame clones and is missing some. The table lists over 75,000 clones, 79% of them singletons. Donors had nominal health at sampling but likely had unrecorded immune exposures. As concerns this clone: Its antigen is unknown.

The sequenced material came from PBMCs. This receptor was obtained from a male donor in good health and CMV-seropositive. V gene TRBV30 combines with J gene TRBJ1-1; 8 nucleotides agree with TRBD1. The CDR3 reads CAWNLGTGLNTEAFF. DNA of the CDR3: TGTGCCTGGAACTTAGGGACAGGCCTGAACACTGAAGCTTTCTTT.